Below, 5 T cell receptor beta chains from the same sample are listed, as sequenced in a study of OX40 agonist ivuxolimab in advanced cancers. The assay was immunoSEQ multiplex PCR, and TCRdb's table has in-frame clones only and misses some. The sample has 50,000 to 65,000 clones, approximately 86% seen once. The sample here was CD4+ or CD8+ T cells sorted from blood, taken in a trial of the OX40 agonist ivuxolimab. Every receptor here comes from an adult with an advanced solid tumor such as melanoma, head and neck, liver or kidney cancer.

DNA for the CDR3: TGTGCCAGCAGCCCCGGAACGAGGGAAAGGGTCAATGAGCAGTTCTTC. As protein: CASSPGTRERVNEQFF. The chain links TRBV9 to TRBJ2-1, with D possibly TRBD2 on 5 matching bases. Germline-derived CDR1 and CDR2 are SGDLS and YYNGEE. V lost 4 bases and J lost 6, with 20 bases in between. This CDR3 has 16 amino acids.

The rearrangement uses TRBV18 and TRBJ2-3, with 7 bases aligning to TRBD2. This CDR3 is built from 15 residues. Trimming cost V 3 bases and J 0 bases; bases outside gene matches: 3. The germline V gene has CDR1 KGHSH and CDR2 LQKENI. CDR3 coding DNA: TGTGCCAGCTCACCGAGGCGGGGGAGCACAGATACGCAGTATTTT. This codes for CASSPRRGSTDTQYF.

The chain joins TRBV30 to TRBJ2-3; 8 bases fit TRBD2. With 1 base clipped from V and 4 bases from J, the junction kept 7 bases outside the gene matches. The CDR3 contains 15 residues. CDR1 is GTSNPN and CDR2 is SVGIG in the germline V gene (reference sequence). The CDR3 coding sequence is TGTGCCTGGAGTGGAAGCGGGAGTAGGGCAGATACGCAGTATTTT. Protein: CAWSGSGSRADTQYF.

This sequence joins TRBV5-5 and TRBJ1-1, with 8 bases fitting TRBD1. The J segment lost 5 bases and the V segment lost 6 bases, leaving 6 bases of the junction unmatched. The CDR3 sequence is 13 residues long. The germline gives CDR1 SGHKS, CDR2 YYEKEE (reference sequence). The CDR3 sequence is CASNSQGGTEAFF. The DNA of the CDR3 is TGTGCCAGCAACTCACAGGGGGGAACTGAAGCTTTCTTT.

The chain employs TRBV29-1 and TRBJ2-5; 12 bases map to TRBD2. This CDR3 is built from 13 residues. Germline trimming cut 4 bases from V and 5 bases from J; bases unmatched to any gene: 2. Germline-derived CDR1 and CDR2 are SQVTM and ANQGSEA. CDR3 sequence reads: CSVGGLAGETQYF. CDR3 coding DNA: TGCAGCGTTGGTGGACTAGCGGGGGAGACCCAGTACTTC.